This is a list of T cell receptor beta chains from one sample in a study of spatial heterogeneity in lung cancer. TCRdb ran MiXCR on the 5' RACE reads and lists one entry per CDR3 protein. The sample shows 40,000 to 45,000 distinct CDR3 sequences, about an eighth of them seen only once. The sequencing here drew on PBMCs, taken at surgery. Receptors were obtained from a male donor with early-stage non-small cell lung cancer. CDR3s include the opening cysteine and the closing phenylalanine or tryptophan. A D gene is named only where the DNA matches it firmly. Some rows have no size entry. The others give once, few or many, or a class for an expanded clone.

clone size,D gene,J gene,V gene,CDR3 protein,CDR3 DNA
many,TRBD2,TRBJ2-3,TRBV6-5,CASRPAGTSGRDTQYF,TGTGCCAGCCGTCCGGCAGGGACTAGCGGGAGAGATACGCAGTATTTT
few,TRBD2,TRBJ2-1,TRBV11-3,CASSSLLAGEQFF,TGTGCCAGCAGCTCCTTACTAGCGGGCGAGCAGTTCTTC
.,.,TRBJ2-2,TRBV7-2,CASSALRAANTGELFF,TGTGCCAGCAGCGCCCTGAGGGCGGCGAACACCGGGGAGCTGTTTTTT
many,.,TRBJ2-5,TRBV5-1,CASSLESGFQETQYF,TGCGCCAGCAGCTTGGAATCCGGTTTCCAAGAGACCCAGTACTTC
.,TRBD1,TRBJ2-7,TRBV7-2,CASSLGTGEAYEQYF,TGTGCCAGCAGCTTAGGGACAGGGGAGGCCTACGAGCAGTACTTC
few,.,TRBJ1-5,TRBV29-1,CSVSGGNQPQHF,TGCAGCGTGTCAGGGGGCAATCAGCCCCAGCATTTT
many,.,TRBJ2-1,TRBV7-9,CASTLGRVNYNEQFF,TGTGCCAGCACCTTAGGCAGGGTGAACTACAATGAGCAGTTCTTC
many,.,TRBJ2-5,TRBV5-1,CASSDTTLQETQYF,TGCGCCAGCAGCGACACTACTCTGCAAGAGACCCAGTACTTC
.,.,TRBJ2-7,TRBV15,CATSLSRGYNEQYF,TGTGCCACCAGCCTATCCAGGGGTTACAACGAGCAGTACTTC
medium-sized,.,TRBJ2-7,TRBV5-1,CASSQGISYEQYF,TGCGCCAGCTCACAGGGAATCTCCTACGAGCAGTACTTC
.,.,TRBJ1-3,TRBV2,CASKTANSGNTIYF,TGTGCCAGCAAAACGGCGAACTCTGGAAACACCATATATTTT
many,TRBD1,TRBJ2-1,TRBV11-2,CASSSGTGVYNEQFF,TGTGCCAGCAGCTCCGGGACAGGGGTCTACAATGAGCAGTTCTTC
.,TRBD2,TRBJ2-2,TRBV6-2/TRBV6-3,CASSLTSMGTGELFF,TGTGCCAGCAGCCTGACTAGCATGGGCACCGGGGAGCTGTTTTTT
few,.,TRBJ2-4,TRBV3-1,CASSGETSLDIQYF,TGTGCCAGCAGCGGCGAGACTAGTTTAGACATTCAGTACTTC